This T cell receptor beta chain is drawn from a study of cytomegalovirus exposure and HLA in healthy donors. Study conclusions and caveats: Later analysis demonstrated an association between a missense DCLRE1C variant and TCR beta V- and J-gene trimming.

Looked up from germline, CDR1 is SEHNR and CDR2 is FQNEAQ (reference sequence). CDR3 size: 16 residues. V was pared by 5 bases and J by 0 bases, with 5 bases of the junction left unmatched. Primers for the PCR totalled 60 Vbeta and 13 Jbeta. Profiling relied on immunoSEQ multiplex PCR, and the TCRdb table lists in-frame clones only, not all of them. Among some 80,000 clones, around 80% were seen once, and the ten largest hold around 15%. This clone has a handful of counts. As yet, its antigen is unknown. The TCR originated in a human donor in good health. The chain carries TRBV7-9 and TRBJ1-1, with 11 bases fitting TRBD1. The source material was PBMCs. The CDR3 DNA reads as TGTGCCAGCAGCCCCCGGGACAGGGGGATGAACACTGAAGCTTTCTTT. Translating gives CASSPRDRGMNTEAFF.